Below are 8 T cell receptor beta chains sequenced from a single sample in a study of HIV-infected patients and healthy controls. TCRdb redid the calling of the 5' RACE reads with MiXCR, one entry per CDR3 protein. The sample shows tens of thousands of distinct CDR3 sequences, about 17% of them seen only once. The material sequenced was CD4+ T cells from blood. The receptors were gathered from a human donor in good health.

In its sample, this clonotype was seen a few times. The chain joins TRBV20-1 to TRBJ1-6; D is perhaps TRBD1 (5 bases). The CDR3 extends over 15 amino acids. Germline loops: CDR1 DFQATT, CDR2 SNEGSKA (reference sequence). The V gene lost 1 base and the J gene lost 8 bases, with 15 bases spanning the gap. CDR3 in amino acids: CSARGSGAFDSPLHF. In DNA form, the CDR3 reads TGCAGTGCTAGAGGATCCGGGGCGTTCGATTCACCCCTCCACTTT.

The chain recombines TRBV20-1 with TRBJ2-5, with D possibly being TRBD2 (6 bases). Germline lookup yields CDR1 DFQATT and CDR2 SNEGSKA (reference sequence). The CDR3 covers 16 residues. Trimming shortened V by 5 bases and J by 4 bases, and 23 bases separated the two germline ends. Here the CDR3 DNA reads TGCAGTGCTTCTCTTTCCGGGACTGGGAGGAGAGAGACCCAGTACTTC. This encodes CSASLSGTGRRETQYF.

CDR3 sequence: CATSRDLASEAFF. The CDR3 DNA is TGTGCCACCAGCAGAGACTTGGCCTCTGAAGCTTTCTTT. The chain combines TRBV15 with TRBJ1-1, with D hard to call. The CDR3 runs to 13 residues. Germline CDR1 and CDR2: LNHNV and YYDKDF (reference sequence). The V end was cut by 0 bases, the J end by 6 bases, with 8 bases between.

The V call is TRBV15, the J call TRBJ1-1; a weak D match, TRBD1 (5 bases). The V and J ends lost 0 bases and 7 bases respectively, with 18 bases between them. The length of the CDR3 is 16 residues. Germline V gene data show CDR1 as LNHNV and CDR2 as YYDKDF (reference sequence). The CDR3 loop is CATSRDLAGGWVEAFF. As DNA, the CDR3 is TGTGCCACCAGCAGAGATCTGGCTGGGGGGTGGGTTGAAGCTTTCTTT.

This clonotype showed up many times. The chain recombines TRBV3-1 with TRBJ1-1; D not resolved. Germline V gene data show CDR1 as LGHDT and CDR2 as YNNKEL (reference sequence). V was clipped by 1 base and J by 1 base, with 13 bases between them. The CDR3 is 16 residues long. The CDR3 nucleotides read TGTGCCAGCAGCCAAGGGAGGCCGGGTTGGAACACTGAAGCTTTCTTT. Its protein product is CASSQGRPGWNTEAFF.

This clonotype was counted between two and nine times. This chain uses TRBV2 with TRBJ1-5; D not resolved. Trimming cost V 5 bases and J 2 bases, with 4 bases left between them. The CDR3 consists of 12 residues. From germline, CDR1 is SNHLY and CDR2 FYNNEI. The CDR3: CASSPGNQPQHF. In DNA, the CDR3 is TGTGCCAGCAGTCCAGGCAATCAGCCCCAGCATTTT.

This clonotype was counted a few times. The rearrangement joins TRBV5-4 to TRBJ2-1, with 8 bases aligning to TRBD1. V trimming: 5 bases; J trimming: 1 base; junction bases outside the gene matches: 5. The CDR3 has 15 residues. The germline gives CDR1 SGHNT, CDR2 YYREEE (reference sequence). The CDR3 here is CASRAGGQSYNEQFF. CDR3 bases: TGTGCCAGCAGGGCAGGGGGCCAATCCTACAATGAGCAGTTCTTC.

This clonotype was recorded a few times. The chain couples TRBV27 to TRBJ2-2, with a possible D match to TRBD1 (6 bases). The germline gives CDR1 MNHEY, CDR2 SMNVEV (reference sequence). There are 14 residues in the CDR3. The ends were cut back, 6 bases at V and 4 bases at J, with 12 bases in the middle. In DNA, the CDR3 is TGTGCCAGCAGGCAGGGGTCGGTCACCGGGGAGCTGTTTTTT. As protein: CASRQGSVTGELFF.